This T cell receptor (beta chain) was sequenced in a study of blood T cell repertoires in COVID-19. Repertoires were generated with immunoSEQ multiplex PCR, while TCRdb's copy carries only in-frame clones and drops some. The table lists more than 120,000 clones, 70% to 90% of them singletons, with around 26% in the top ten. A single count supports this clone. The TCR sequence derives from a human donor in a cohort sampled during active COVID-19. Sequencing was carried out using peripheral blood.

The CDR3 region has the DNA TGTGCCAGCAGCTTGCCGGGACAGGGGGCCCTCGGAGGCACCGGGGAGCTGTTTTTT. Translated: CASSLPGQGALGGTGELFF. The chain couples TRBV11-2 to TRBJ2-2; 12 nucleotides agree with TRBD1. CDR1 is SGHAT, CDR2 FQNNGV, per germline. With V trimmed by 3 bases and J by 4 bases, 12 bases remained unmatched. The CDR3 extends over 19 amino acids.